A selection of T cell receptor beta chains follows, all from one sample in a study of tumor-infiltrating lymphocytes in oesophageal squamous cell carcinoma. TCRdb fed the PCR reads into MiXCR, producing one record per CDR3 protein. The table has approximately 9,800 distinct CDR3 sequences, approximately 57% seen once. Input material: esophageal tumor tissue. The receptor set was obtained from a female donor with esophageal squamous cell carcinoma. CDR3s include the opening cysteine and the closing phenylalanine or tryptophan. A D gene is named only where the DNA matches it firmly. The size entry is marked missing in some rows and otherwise reads once, few, many or a size class.

D: NA; J: TRBJ1-6; size: many; V: TRBV7-2; DNA: TGTGCCAGCAGCTCGGACAGTTATAATTCACCCCTCCACTTT; CDR3: CASSSDSYNSPLHF
D: NA; J: TRBJ2-3; size: NA; V: TRBV12-3/TRBV12-4; DNA: TGTGCCAGCAGAGGACTAAACACAGATACGCAGTATTTT; CDR3: CASRGLNTDTQYF
D: TRBD2; J: TRBJ2-3; size: NA; V: TRBV6-6; DNA: TGTGCCAGCACTGAACTAGCGGGCACCCCGGAGAATACGCAGTATTTT; CDR3: CASTELAGTPENTQYF
D: NA; J: TRBJ2-1; size: once; V: TRBV5-3; DNA: TGTGCCAGCAGCTTGACCCTTACGGGGTCACACAATGAGCAGTTCTTC; CDR3: CASSLTLTGSHNEQFF
D: TRBD2; J: TRBJ2-3; size: many; V: TRBV5-1; DNA: TGCGCCAGCAGCTTACTAGCGCCCTGGGGCACAGATACGCAGTATTTT; CDR3: CASSLLAPWGTDTQYF
D: NA; J: TRBJ2-7; size: NA; V: TRBV2; DNA: TGTGCCAGCAGCGGGACCAACAATGAGCAGTACTTC; CDR3: CASSGTNNEQYF
D: TRBD1; J: TRBJ2-3; size: many; V: TRBV27; DNA: TGTGCCAGCAGTTTATTCGAACCGGGACAGGGGGCAATAGATACGCAGTATTTT; CDR3: CASSLFEPGQGAIDTQYF
D: NA; J: TRBJ2-7; size: NA; V: TRBV7-6; DNA: TGTGCCAGCAGCTTAGGCCCGGGGGCGACCTACGAGCAGTACTTC; CDR3: CASSLGPGATYEQYF
D: NA; J: TRBJ2-3; size: once; V: TRBV7-2; DNA: TGTGCCGGCAGCCCCGGGACACCGCATACGCAGTATTTT; CDR3: CAGSPGTPHTQYF
D: NA; J: TRBJ2-3; size: few; V: TRBV7-8; DNA: TGTGCCAGCAGCTCAGGGAAGAATACGCAGTATTTT; CDR3: CASSSGKNTQYF
D: NA; J: TRBJ2-7; size: NA; V: TRBV7-8; DNA: TGTGCCAGCAGCCCCTCAGGACCCGCTTACGAGCAGTACTTC; CDR3: CASSPSGPAYEQYF
D: NA; J: TRBJ2-1; size: NA; V: TRBV12-3/TRBV12-4; DNA: TGTGCCAGCAGTTTAGCACAGGGCTTACACAATGAGCAGTTCTTC; CDR3: CASSLAQGLHNEQFF
D: NA; J: TRBJ2-7; size: NA; V: TRBV6-1; DNA: TGTGCCAGCAGCCGCGAACTGGGACGGAAATTTTTGCCCCTCCACTTC; CDR3: CASSRELGRKFLPLHF
D: TRBD1; J: TRBJ1-4; size: NA; V: TRBV7-1; DNA: TGTGCCAGCAGAGGCCCCCCGGGACAGGGCCCCGTAAGGCTGTTTTTT; CDR3: CASRGPPGQGPVRLFF
D: NA; J: TRBJ2-3; size: NA; V: TRBV5-3; DNA: TGTGCCACCTCCAGGTCCGGCGGTGGAGATACGCAGTATTTT; CDR3: CATSRSGGGDTQYF
D: NA; J: TRBJ2-7; size: NA; V: TRBV7-9; DNA: TGTGCCAGCAGCTTGGCATTGGGCCCTCCCTACGAGCAGTACTTC; CDR3: CASSLALGPPYEQYF
D: NA; J: TRBJ2-3; size: many; V: TRBV12-3/TRBV12-4; DNA: TGTGCCAGCAGTTTATCTGGACGGACAGATACGCAGTATTTT; CDR3: CASSLSGRTDTQYF
D: NA; J: TRBJ2-3; size: NA; V: TRBV28; DNA: TGTGCCAGCAGTTCGTACACAGGGCAGGGTACAGATACGCAGTATTTT; CDR3: CASSSYTGQGTDTQYF
D: NA; J: TRBJ2-7; size: NA; V: TRBV7-2; DNA: TGTGCCAGCAGCTTAGAACCCGGACAGAGCCGCGGACTCACCCTCCACTTC; CDR3: CASSLEPGQSRGLTLHF
D: TRBD2; J: TRBJ2-3; size: NA; V: TRBV2; DNA: TGTGCCAGCAGTGAGGCACTAGCGGTAGGCGATACGCAGTATTTT; CDR3: CASSEALAVGDTQYF
D: TRBD2; J: TRBJ2-3; size: few; V: TRBV7-2; DNA: TGTGCCAGCAGCTTAGAGGCTAGCGGGAGATGGACAGATACGCAGTATTTT; CDR3: CASSLEASGRWTDTQYF
D: NA; J: TRBJ2-7; size: few; V: TRBV28; DNA: TGTGCCAGTCCAAACAGTCAAGACGAGCAGTACTTC; CDR3: CASPNSQDEQYF
D: NA; J: TRBJ2-2; size: many; V: TRBV6-6; DNA: TGTGCCAGCAGTTACGCAGGGTTCGCGAACACCGGGGAGCTGTTTTTT; CDR3: CASSYAGFANTGELFF
D: TRBD1; J: TRBJ1-1; size: few; V: TRBV6-1; DNA: TGTGCCAGCACCAAGAGGACAGGGGTCAACACTGAAGCTTTCTTT; CDR3: CASTKRTGVNTEAFF
D: NA; J: TRBJ2-3; size: few; V: TRBV7-3; DNA: TGTGCCAGTGGGTTTGCAGATACGCAGTATTTT; CDR3: CASGFADTQYF
D: NA; J: TRBJ2-5; size: NA; V: TRBV7-3; DNA: TGTGCCAGCAGCTTGGGGTCCAGATACAATGAGCAGTACTTC; CDR3: CASSLGSRYNEQYF
D: NA; J: TRBJ2-3; size: NA; V: TRBV11-3; DNA: TGTGCCAGCGCTAGGGGTTGGTCAGATACGCAGTATTTT; CDR3: CASARGWSDTQYF
D: TRBD1; J: TRBJ2-7; size: few; V: TRBV7-8; DNA: TGTGCCAGCAGCTTAGATAGGACAGGGGTGGACGAGCAGTACTTC; CDR3: CASSLDRTGVDEQYF
D: NA; J: TRBJ1-2; size: NA; V: TRBV5-6; DNA: TGTGCCAGCAGCTTCGGGGGCCGATATGGCTACACCTTC; CDR3: CASSFGGRYGYTF
D: NA; J: TRBJ2-1; size: NA; V: TRBV10-2; DNA: TGCGCCAGCAGTGAACCGGATTACAATGAGCAGTTCTTC; CDR3: CASSEPDYNEQFF
D: TRBD2; J: TRBJ2-3; size: hyperexpanded; V: TRBV12-3/TRBV12-4; DNA: TGTGCCAGCAGTTTCGGGGGGTTTAGCACAGATACGCAGTATTTT; CDR3: CASSFGGFSTDTQYF
D: NA; J: TRBJ2-7; size: NA; V: TRBV7-8; DNA: TGTGCCAGCGAGTCCCTTAGTTCGGACGAGCAGTACTTC; CDR3: CASESLSSDEQYF
D: TRBD1; J: TRBJ2-7; size: NA; V: TRBV7-2; DNA: TGTGCCAGCAGCCAACTCGGACAGGGCTACGAGCAGTACTTC; CDR3: CASSQLGQGYEQYF
D: NA; J: TRBJ1-4; size: NA; V: TRBV7-9; DNA: TGTGCCAGCAGCTTAGGACACCGTGAAAAACTGTTTTTT; CDR3: CASSLGHREKLFF
D: TRBD1; J: TRBJ2-5; size: NA; V: TRBV12-3/TRBV12-4; DNA: TGTGCCAGCAGACGACAGGGGTCGTCAGAGACCCAGTACTTC; CDR3: CASRRQGSSETQYF
D: TRBD2; J: TRBJ2-5; size: NA; V: TRBV7-8; DNA: TGTGCCAGCAGCTCGGGACTAGCGGGAGGTATAGAGACCCAGTACTTC; CDR3: CASSSGLAGGIETQYF
D: TRBD2; J: TRBJ2-3; size: NA; V: TRBV7-9; DNA: TGTGCCAGCAGCTACCGGACTAGCGGGAGGGATACGCAGTATTTT; CDR3: CASSYRTSGRDTQYF
D: NA; J: TRBJ2-7; size: NA; V: TRBV7-4; DNA: TGTGCCAGCAGCTTAATCTTGGGATTGCAGTACTTC; CDR3: CASSLILGLQYF
D: NA; J: TRBJ2-1; size: NA; V: TRBV7-4; DNA: TGTGCCAGCAGCTCCCTAGGGCCCTACAATGAGCAGTTCTTC; CDR3: CASSSLGPYNEQFF
D: NA; J: TRBJ2-1; size: NA; V: TRBV10-3; DNA: TGTGCCATCAGTGAGTCGCACAGCAAGGGCAATGAGCAGTTCTTC; CDR3: CAISESHSKGNEQFF
D: TRBD2; J: TRBJ2-1; size: NA; V: TRBV10-2; DNA: TGCGCCAGCAGTAGCGGGAGCTCCTACAATGAGCAGTTCTTC; CDR3: CASSSGSSYNEQFF
D: TRBD2; J: TRBJ2-7; size: medium-sized; V: TRBV6-1; DNA: TGTGCCAGCAGGACTACAATAGCGGGAGGATCCTACGAGCAGTACTTC; CDR3: CASRTTIAGGSYEQYF
D: NA; J: TRBJ2-1; size: NA; V: TRBV10-1; DNA: TGCGCCAGCGGGGCTGGGGTCGAGGATGAGCAGTTCTTC; CDR3: CASGAGVEDEQFF
D: NA; J: TRBJ1-1; size: NA; V: TRBV12-3/TRBV12-4; DNA: TGTGCCAGCGGGGGGAACACTGAAGCTTTCTTT; CDR3: CASGGNTEAFF
D: NA; J: TRBJ2-7; size: once; V: TRBV7-6; DNA: TGTGCCAGCAGCTTAGGCCAGGGGGGCGCCCTAAGTAGGGGTTCCTACGAGCAGTACTTC; CDR3: CASSLGQGGALSRGSYEQYF
D: NA; J: TRBJ2-3; size: NA; V: TRBV12-3/TRBV12-4; DNA: TGTGCCAGCAGTTTTGGGGTCTCGCCAGATACGCAGTATTTT; CDR3: CASSFGVSPDTQYF